Sequencing of this T cell receptor (beta chain) was carried out in a study of blood T cells in healthy people across ages. The germline gives CDR1 KGHSH, CDR2 LQKENI. V dropped 0 bases and J dropped 2; count of bases not matched to a gene: 12. The CDR3 has 19 residues. The authors ran a second PCR of 7 to 11 cycles using a sample-barcoded 5' primer and a J-beta primer mix. TCRdb analysed the 5' RACE reads with MiXCR anew, one entry per CDR3 protein. Of 1.5 million to 1.8 million distinct CDR3 sequences in the sample, approximately 43% are singletons; the top ten hold 4%. This clonotype was observed a handful of times.

Source material: blood. The source of this sequence is a woman aged 18-35 years in good health. V is TRBV18 and J is TRBJ2-3; 9 nucleotides match TRBD2. The CDR3, as DNA: TGTGCCAGCTCACCACCCCCCGGGTCTAGCGGGGCCTTCACAGATACGCAGTATTTT. It yields the protein CASSPPPGSSGAFTDTQYF.